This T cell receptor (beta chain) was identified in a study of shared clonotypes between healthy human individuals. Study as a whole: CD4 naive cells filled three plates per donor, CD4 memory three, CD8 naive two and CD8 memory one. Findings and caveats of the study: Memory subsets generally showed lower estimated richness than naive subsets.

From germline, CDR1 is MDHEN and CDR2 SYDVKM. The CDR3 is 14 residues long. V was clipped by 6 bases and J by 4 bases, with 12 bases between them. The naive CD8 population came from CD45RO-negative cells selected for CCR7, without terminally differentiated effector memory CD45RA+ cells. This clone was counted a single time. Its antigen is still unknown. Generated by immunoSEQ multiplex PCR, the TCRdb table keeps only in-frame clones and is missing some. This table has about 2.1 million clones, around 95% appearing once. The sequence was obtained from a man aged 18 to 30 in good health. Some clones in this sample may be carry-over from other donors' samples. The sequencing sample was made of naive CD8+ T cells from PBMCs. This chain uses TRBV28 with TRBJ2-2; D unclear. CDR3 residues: CASSLWASTGELFF. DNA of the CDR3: TGTGCCAGCAGCCTTTGGGCCTCCACCGGGGAGCTGTTTTTT.